Shown below are 17 T cell receptor beta chains from a single sample sequenced in a study of human T cells and chemical hapten exposure. TCRdb ran MiXCR on the RACE reads and lists one entry per CDR3 protein. The sample carries around 47,000 distinct CDR3 sequences, 3.7% recorded once. Time point noted: healthy volunteer bleed at 6 weeks. Total RNA was isolated from unfractionated whole blood. Sequenced material: whole blood. The receptors were gathered from a human donor in good health. Some clones in this sample may be carry-over from other donors' samples.

This clonotype showed up just a few times. The genes are TRBV29-1 and TRBJ1-1; D not certain. The germline gives CDR1 SQVTM, CDR2 ANQGSEA. V gave up 5 bases and J gave up 3 bases, with 10 bases separating them. The CDR3 length is 12 residues. The CDR3 loop is CSVSNSYTEAFF. CDR3 DNA: TGCAGCGTTTCAAATAGTTACACTGAAGCTTTCTTT. The full variable domain, its missing parts supplied by reference TRBV29-1 and TRBJ1-1, is SAVISQKPSRDICQRGTSLTIQCQVDSQVTMMFWYRQQPGQSLTLIATANQGSEATYESGFVIDKFPISRPNLTFSTLTVSNMSPEDSSIYLCSVSNSYTEAFFGQGTRLTVV.

This clonotype was counted ten times or more. V usage is TRBV29-1 and J usage is TRBJ2-1; TRBD2 matches 9 bases. The CDR3 is made up of 14 amino acids. V dropped 1 base and J dropped 6; count of bases not matched to a gene: 4. The V gene's germline CDR1 is SQVTM and CDR2 ANQGSEA. The CDR3 bases are TGCAGCGTTGAAGTAGCGGGAGTGGGCAATGAGCAGTTCTTC. Translation: CSVEVAGVGNEQFF.

This clonotype was detected many times. This chain joins TRBV12-3 or TRBV12-4 and TRBJ1-5; D not resolved. This CDR3 contains 14 residues. Trimming removed 6 bases from V and 9 bases from J, with 18 bases in between. The DNA of the CDR3 is TGTGCCAGCAGACCCGACCGAGGCCAAACGCCCCAGCATTTT. It encodes CASRPDRGQTPQHF.

Regarding this clonotype: A much larger clone lies one base from this, so it may be a read error. J is TRBJ2-5 and V is TRBV20-1, with 16 bases fitting TRBD2. Germline V gene data show CDR1 as DFQATT and CDR2 as SNEGSKA (reference sequence). V lost 6 bases and J lost 2; bases outside the gene matches: 6. This CDR3 is built from 16 residues. This CDR3 is CSAVGTSGRVQETQYF. DNA of the CDR3: TGCAGTGCGGTCGGGACTAGCGGGAGGGTACAAGAGACCCAGTACTTC.

There are many counts of this clonotype. This sequence joins TRBV4-1 and TRBJ2-7; 8 nucleotides match TRBD2. CDR3 length: 15 residues. The J segment lost 2 bases and the V segment lost 1 base, leaving 4 bases of the junction unmatched. Germline values: CDR1 MGHRA, CDR2 YSYEKL. CDR3 nucleotides: TGCGCCAGCAGCCAAGTCCCGGGACTAGCCTACGAGCAGTACTTC. It is translated as CASSQVPGLAYEQYF.

Many counts were recorded for this clonotype. The chain couples TRBV9 to TRBJ2-1; TRBD2 matches at 9 bases. J was trimmed by 7 bases and V by 2 bases; bases with no gene match: 10. The CDR3 is 16 amino acids. Per the germline V gene, CDR1 is SGDLS and CDR2 is YYNGEE. The CDR3 nucleotides are TGTGCCAGCAGCGTCGCAGCGGGAGGCCCGGAAAATGAGCAGTTCTTC. This encodes CASSVAAGGPENEQFF.

Here the CDR3 DNA reads TGTGCCAGTAGTACCCAGTTGAGGTCTGGAAACACCATATATTTT. This gives the protein CASSTQLRSGNTIYF. The rearrangement joins TRBV19 to TRBJ1-3; no clear D gene. Germline lookup yields CDR1 LNHDA and CDR2 SQIVND (reference sequence). V lost 4 bases and J 1 base, leaving 11 bases between the germline ends. The CDR3 has 15 residues. Full variable domain (rest looked up from reference TRBV19 and TRBJ1-3): DGGITQSPKYLFRKEGQNVTLSCEQNLNHDAMYWYRQDPGQGLRLIYYSQIVNDFQKGDIAEGYSVSREKKESFPLTVTSAQKNPTAFYLCASSTQLRSGNTIYFGEGSWLTVV.

The sample holds many counts of this clonotype. V is TRBV28 and J is TRBJ1-6; D remains unclear. Per the germline V gene, CDR1 is MDHEN and CDR2 is SYDVKM. V lost 8 bases and J lost 7, with 9 bases in between. This CDR3 has 12 amino acids. For the CDR3, the DNA is TGTGCCAGCGGATTTGGGAATTCACCCCTCCACTTT. Residues: CASGFGNSPLHF.

As DNA, the CDR3 is TGTGCCACCAGTGATTCCCTGGACAGGGAGCAGTTCTTC. It specifies CATSDSLDREQFF. The chain combines TRBV24-1 with TRBJ2-1; 7 bases fit TRBD1. V was clipped by 2 bases and J by 10 bases; unmatched bases: 4. The CDR3 runs to 13 residues. Germline loops: CDR1 KGHDR, CDR2 SFDVKD.

This clonotype was seen once. The rearrangement joins TRBV11-2 to TRBJ1-6; D call uncertain. There are 15 residues in the CDR3. V was clipped by 1 base and J by 7 bases, with 11 bases between them. The V gene's germline CDR1 is SGHAT and CDR2 FQNNGV. The CDR3 sequence: CASSLVVLGNSPLHF. In DNA, the CDR3 is TGTGCCAGCAGCTTAGTAGTATTGGGGAATTCACCCCTCCACTTT. Complete variable domain (other parts from reference TRBV11-2 and TRBJ1-6): EAGVAQSPRYKIIEKRQSVAFWCNPISGHATLYWYQQILGQGPKLLIQFQNNGVVDDSQLPKDRFSAERLKGVDSTLKIQPAKLEDSAVYLCASSLVVLGNSPLHFGNGTRLTVT.

CDR3 residues: CASSLVGRGQTEAFF. The DNA for the CDR3 is TGCGCCAGCAGCTTGGTTGGCAGGGGGCAAACTGAAGCTTTCTTT. The rearrangement joins TRBV5-1 to TRBJ1-1; 8 positions agree with TRBD1. The germline gives CDR1 SGHRS, CDR2 YFSETQ. The CDR3 loop spans 15 amino acids. V dropped 0 bases and J dropped 5; count of bases not matched to a gene: 6.

This clonotype was counted at least ten times. V and J are TRBV7-2 and TRBJ2-1, with 14 bases lining up with TRBD2. Looked up from germline, CDR1 is SGHTA and CDR2 is FQGNSA. This CDR3 is built from 17 residues. Unmatched junction bases numbered 5, after V lost 5 bases and J lost 2 bases. CDR3 protein: CASSGGLAGGAYNEQFF. The CDR3 DNA sequence: TGTGCCAGCAGCGGCGGACTAGCGGGAGGAGCCTACAATGAGCAGTTCTTC.

In this sample, this clonotype turned up many times. The V and J genes are TRBV5-6 and TRBJ2-1; TRBD2 is a possible D gene (6 bases). In germline, CDR1 is SGHDT, CDR2 YYEEEE. CDR3 length: 17 amino acids. V was cut by 3 bases and J by 0 bases, with 16 bases left in between. CDR3 sequence (DNA): TGTGCCAGCAGCTGGCCATTAGCGGAGAGCTCCTACAATGAGCAGTTCTTC. It encodes CASSWPLAESSYNEQFF.

This clonotype was recorded a few times. This chain links TRBV29-1 with TRBJ1-2, with D possibly being TRBD1 (6 bases). V lost 7 bases and J lost 0, with 9 bases in between. In germline, CDR1 is SQVTM, CDR2 ANQGSEA. The CDR3 totals 12 residues. CDR3 in amino acids: CSAGQTNYGYTF. CDR3 nucleotides: TGCAGCGCTGGACAGACTAACTATGGCTACACCTTC.

In the case of this clonotype: Given a much more abundant clone one base away, this may be a read error. V and J are TRBV20-1 and TRBJ2-4; D unresolved. The CDR3 consists of 15 residues. The V gene's germline CDR1 is DFQATT and CDR2 SNEGSKA (reference sequence). CDR3 bases: TGCAGTGCTAGAGGGTCCCCTAGGGCCAAAAACATTCGGTACTTC. This codes for CSARGSPRAKNIRYF.

In its sample, this clonotype was seen a few times. The V gene is TRBV20-1, the J gene TRBJ1-2; 7 positions agree with TRBD1. The CDR3 runs to 13 residues. Germline V gene lookup returns CDR1 DFQATT and CDR2 SNEGSKA (reference sequence). After removal of 4 bases from V and 10 bases from J, the junction contained 12 bases not matched to a gene. The CDR3 spells CSATNRGETNYTF. Written as DNA, the CDR3 is TGCAGTGCTACCAACAGGGGAGAGACGAACTACACCTTC.

The rearrangement uses TRBV11-2 and TRBJ2-1; 13 nucleotides line up with TRBD2. Germline V gene data show CDR1 as SGHAT and CDR2 as FQNNGV. CDR3 length equals 15 residues. Trimming removed 5 bases from V and 7 bases from J; junction bases left unmatched: 5. The CDR3 here is CASSMRLAGGNEQFF. The CDR3 DNA follows: TGTGCCAGCAGCATGCGACTAGCGGGGGGTAATGAGCAGTTCTTC.